Reported below is one T cell receptor (beta chain). Its target is not known. Germline lookup yields CDR1 MGHDK and CDR2 SYGVNS. The length of the CDR3 is 14 residues. The trim removed 2 bases at V and 7 bases at J, leaving 6 bases unmatched. These data belong to a study of cytomegalovirus exposure and HLA in healthy donors. Study-level background: Of a few hundred genotyped donors, around 86% grouped in the Caucasian-associated ancestry cluster.

Study conclusions and caveats: After further analysis at a later stage, around 17,000 TCR beta sequences were associated with HLA alleles at 0.05 false discovery rate. Clonal expansion was found to be greater in HLA-associated TCR beta chains than in equally common others in a later analysis.

The primer mix had 60 Vbeta and 13 Jbeta primers. TCRdb's copy holds only in-frame clones and misses some; the assay was immunoSEQ multiplex PCR. The sample holds some 120,000 clones, about 8.6% seen once. Sequencing was performed on PBMCs. The rearrangement joins TRBV25-1 to TRBJ2-7; TRBD2 aligns across 9 bases. The receptor was derived from a woman aged 40 to 50 in good health and CMV-seropositive. The CDR3 region is CASSEASGVREQYF. The DNA for the CDR3 is TGTGCCAGCAGTGAAGCTAGCGGGGTCCGGGAGCAGTACTTC.